These T cell receptor beta chains were read from a single sample in a study of vaccination and CD4 T cells after COVID-19. TCRdb re-called the PCR reads with MiXCR, one entry per CDR3 protein. The table has 9,500 or so distinct CDR3 sequences, 30% seen once. These receptors have no known antigen. The sequencing here drew on CD4+ T cells from blood, cultured in vitro, taken after SARS-CoV-2 vaccination. All receptors derive from a human donor who had recovered from COVID-19. The CDR3 runs from the conserved cysteine through the conserved F or W. Only some rows state a clone size, as once, few, many or a class for expanded clones.

cdr3_aa: CSVVPRKGDHTGELFF; v_call: TRBV29-1; clone_size: large; j_call: TRBJ2-2
cdr3_aa: CASRGRGWGTDTQYF; v_call: TRBV6-2/TRBV6-3; clone_size: -; j_call: TRBJ2-3
cdr3_aa: CASSKTGVEQYF; v_call: TRBV7-2; clone_size: few; j_call: TRBJ2-7
cdr3_aa: CASTQTGRVDTQYF; v_call: TRBV10-2; clone_size: -; j_call: TRBJ2-3
cdr3_aa: CASSARWQGLNEQFF; v_call: TRBV9; clone_size: few; j_call: TRBJ2-1
cdr3_aa: CASSPQESQAFF; v_call: TRBV28; clone_size: -; j_call: TRBJ1-1
cdr3_aa: CASSWQGSEADTQYF; v_call: TRBV7-2; clone_size: -; j_call: TRBJ2-3
cdr3_aa: CATSDSLRGNNYGYTF; v_call: TRBV24-1; clone_size: few; j_call: TRBJ1-2
cdr3_aa: CASSLTSGHTYEQYF; v_call: TRBV18; clone_size: -; j_call: TRBJ2-7
cdr3_aa: CSASAGVGNEQFF; v_call: TRBV20-1; clone_size: -; j_call: TRBJ2-1
cdr3_aa: CASSPLGGVVETQYF; v_call: TRBV5-1; clone_size: medium-sized; j_call: TRBJ2-5
cdr3_aa: CASSLAGSGNTIYF; v_call: TRBV7-2; clone_size: few; j_call: TRBJ1-3
cdr3_aa: CATSDRRSGSDEQYF; v_call: TRBV24-1; clone_size: -; j_call: TRBJ2-7
cdr3_aa: CASSLGLAGAQETQYF; v_call: TRBV7-2; clone_size: -; j_call: TRBJ2-5
cdr3_aa: CASSLSGQSETQYF; v_call: TRBV7-3; clone_size: -; j_call: TRBJ2-5
cdr3_aa: CATWTGGSNQPQHF; v_call: TRBV24-1; clone_size: medium-sized; j_call: TRBJ1-5
cdr3_aa: CASSLPGTPRELFF; v_call: TRBV28; clone_size: few; j_call: TRBJ2-2
cdr3_aa: CSARDFWGLLNTEAFF; v_call: TRBV20-1; clone_size: -; j_call: TRBJ1-1
cdr3_aa: CASSEILAAGTDTQYF; v_call: TRBV6-1; clone_size: -; j_call: TRBJ2-3
cdr3_aa: CASSPQTGSGGELFF; v_call: TRBV7-6; clone_size: -; j_call: TRBJ2-2